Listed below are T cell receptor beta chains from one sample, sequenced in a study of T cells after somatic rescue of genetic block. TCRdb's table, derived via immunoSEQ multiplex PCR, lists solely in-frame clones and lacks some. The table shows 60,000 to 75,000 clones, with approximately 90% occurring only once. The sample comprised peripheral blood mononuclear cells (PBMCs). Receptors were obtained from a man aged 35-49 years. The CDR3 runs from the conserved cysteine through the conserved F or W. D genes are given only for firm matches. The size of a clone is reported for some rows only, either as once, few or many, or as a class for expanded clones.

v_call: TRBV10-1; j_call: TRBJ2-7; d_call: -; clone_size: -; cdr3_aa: CASRRWLAPYEQYF; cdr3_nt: TGCGCCAGCCGAAGGTGGTTAGCCCCCTACGAGCAGTACTTC
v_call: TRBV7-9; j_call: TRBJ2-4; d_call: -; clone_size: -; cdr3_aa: CASSLAGEGGLAKNIQYF; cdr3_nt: TGTGCCAGCAGCTTAGCGGGCGAGGGTGGTTTAGCCAAAAACATTCAGTACTTC
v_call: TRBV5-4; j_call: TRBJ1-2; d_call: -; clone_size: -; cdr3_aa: CASSLAQEYGYTF; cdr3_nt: TGTGCCAGCAGCTTGGCCCAGGAATATGGCTACACCTTC
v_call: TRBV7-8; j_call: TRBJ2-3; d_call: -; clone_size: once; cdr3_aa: CASSLDIGGTDTQYF; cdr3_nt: TGTGCCAGCAGCCTCGATATAGGGGGCACAGATACGCAGTATTTT
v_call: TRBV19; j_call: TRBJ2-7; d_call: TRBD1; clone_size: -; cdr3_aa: CASSIFGTAITGEQYF; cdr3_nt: TGTGCCAGTAGTATATTCGGGACAGCCATCACCGGCGAGCAGTACTTC
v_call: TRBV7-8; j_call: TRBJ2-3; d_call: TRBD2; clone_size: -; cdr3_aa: CASSPGTSGPSDTQYF; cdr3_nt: TGTGCCAGCAGCCCCGGGACTAGCGGCCCCTCAGATACGCAGTATTTT
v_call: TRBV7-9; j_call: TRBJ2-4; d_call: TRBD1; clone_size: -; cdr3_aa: CASSPLGTGEAKNIQYF; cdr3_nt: TGTGCCAGCAGCCCCCTCGGGACAGGGGAAGCCAAAAACATTCAGTACTTC
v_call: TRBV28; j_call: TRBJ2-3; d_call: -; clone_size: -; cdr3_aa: CASLRAGRFGSTDTQYF; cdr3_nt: TGTGCCAGTCTCCGGGCGGGAAGATTTGGATCCACAGATACGCAGTATTTT
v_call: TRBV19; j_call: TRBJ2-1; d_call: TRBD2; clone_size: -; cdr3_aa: CASTSGGYNEQFF; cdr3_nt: TGTGCCAGTACCAGCGGGGGATACAATGAGCAGTTCTTC
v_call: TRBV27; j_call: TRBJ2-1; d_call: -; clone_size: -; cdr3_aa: CASSLGPNEQFF; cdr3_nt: TGTGCCAGCAGTTTAGGTCCGAATGAGCAGTTCTTC